This TCR beta chain derives from a study of blood T cell repertoires in COVID-19. The V gene lost 0 bases and the J gene lost 4 bases, with 7 bases spanning the gap. CDR1 is SGDLS, CDR2 YYNGEE, per germline. This CDR3 comprises 13 residues. The table came from immunoSEQ multiplex PCR; TCRdb's copy has only in-frame clones and leaves some out. The sample shows 350,000 to 400,000 clones, more than 85% of them seen only once. This clonotype was sampled from a woman aged 30 to 39 who had recovered from COVID-19. Sequenced: PBMCs or T cells enriched from blood (not recorded which). V usage is TRBV9 and J usage is TRBJ1-2; D call uncertain. DNA for the CDR3: TGTGCCAGCAGCGTAGCGCACAGCTATGGCTACACCTTC. Protein: CASSVAHSYGYTF.